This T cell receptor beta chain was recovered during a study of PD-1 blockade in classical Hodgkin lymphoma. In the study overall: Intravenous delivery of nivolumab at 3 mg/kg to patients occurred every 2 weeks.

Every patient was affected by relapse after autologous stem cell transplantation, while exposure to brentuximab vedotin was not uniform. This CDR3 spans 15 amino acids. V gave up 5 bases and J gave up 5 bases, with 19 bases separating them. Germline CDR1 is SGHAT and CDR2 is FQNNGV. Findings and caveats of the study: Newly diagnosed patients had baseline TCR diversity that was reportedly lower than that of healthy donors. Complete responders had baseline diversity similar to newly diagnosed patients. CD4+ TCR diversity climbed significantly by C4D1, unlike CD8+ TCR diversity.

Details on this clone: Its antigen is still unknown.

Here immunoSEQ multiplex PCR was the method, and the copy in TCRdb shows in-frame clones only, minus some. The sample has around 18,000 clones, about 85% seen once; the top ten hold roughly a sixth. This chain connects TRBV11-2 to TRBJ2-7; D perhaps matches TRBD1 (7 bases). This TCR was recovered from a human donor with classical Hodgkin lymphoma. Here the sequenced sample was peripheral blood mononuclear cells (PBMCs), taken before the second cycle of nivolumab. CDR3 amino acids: CASSPAGSQGDEQYF. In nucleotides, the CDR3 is TGTGCCAGCAGCCCGGCGGGGTCCCAGGGGGACGAGCAGTACTTC.